Each of the 19 T cell receptor beta chains below was sequenced from the same sample in a study of blood T cell repertoires in COVID-19. This table comes from immunoSEQ multiplex PCR, and its TCRdb copy is limited to in-frame clones, with some not included. The profile shows approximately 230,000 clones, about 91% of them singletons. The sequenced material came from peripheral blood. The receptors shown here come from a woman aged 30 to 39 with COVID-19, enrolled during active disease.

The V gene is TRBV12-5, the J gene TRBJ2-1; 10 positions match TRBD1. The length of the CDR3 is 14 residues. Germline CDR1 LGHNT, CDR2 FRNRAP. With V trimmed by 5 bases and J by 7 bases, 5 bases remained unmatched. CDR3 coding DNA: TGTGCTAGTGGTCGCGGACAGGGGGTAAATGAGCAGTTCTTC. Its translation: CASGRGQGVNEQFF.

The J gene is TRBJ2-2, the V gene TRBV7-9, with D maybe TRBD2 (5 bases). In germline, CDR1 is SEHNR, CDR2 FQNEAQ (reference sequence). Deletions cut 5 bases from V and 1 base from J, with 17 bases between. The CDR3 loop spans 17 amino acids. The DNA of the CDR3 is TGTGCCAGCAGCCCCTGGACCGGGATGGTGAACACCGGGGAGCTGTTTTTT. Amino acids: CASSPWTGMVNTGELFF. Supplemented by reference TRBV7-9 and TRBJ2-2, the full variable domain reads DTGVSQNPRHKITKRGQNVTFRCDPISEHNRLYWYRQTLGQGPEFLTYFQNEAQLEKSRLLSDRFSAERPKGSFSTLEIQRTEQGDSAMYLCASSPWTGMVNTGELFFGEGSRLTVL.

The chain links TRBV4-3 to TRBJ2-6; TRBD1 matches 8 bases. V trimming: 3 bases; J trimming: 2 bases; junction bases outside the gene matches: 15. Germline CDR1 reads LGHNA; CDR2 reads YSLEER. The CDR3 runs 20 residues. Here the CDR3 DNA reads TGCGCCAGCAGCCAGGGTCATAAAAGGACAGGGTGGGCTGGGGCCAACGTCCTGACTTTC. Encoded protein: CASSQGHKRTGWAGANVLTF.

This chain joins TRBV4-3 and TRBJ2-5, with 9 bases lining up with TRBD2. Germline values: CDR1 LGHNA, CDR2 YSLEER. The length of the CDR3 is 16 residues. The V segment lost 2 bases and the J segment 5 bases; nucleotides outside the gene matches: 9. The CDR3 loop reads CASSQSSGRLGETQYF. The CDR3 region has the DNA TGCGCCAGCAGCCAAAGTAGCGGGAGATTAGGGGAGACCCAGTACTTC.

This chain joins TRBV27 and TRBJ2-1, with TRBD1 identical over 7 bases. V was clipped by 6 bases and J by 9 bases; unmatched bases: 17. The CDR3 is made up of 16 amino acids. Germline V gives CDR1 MNHEY, CDR2 SMNVEV (reference sequence). CDR3 amino acids: CASRLLQGSGVAEQFF. The CDR3 coding sequence is TGTGCCAGCAGACTCCTACAGGGGTCGGGTGTGGCTGAGCAGTTCTTC.

The J gene is TRBJ2-5, the V gene TRBV18; TRBD1 matches 7 bases. Germline V gives CDR1 KGHSH, CDR2 LQKENI. Trimming at V came to 3 bases and at J to 7 bases, leaving 17 bases not matched to a gene. This CDR3 has 17 amino acids. The CDR3 loop reads CASSPQPAGLAGGTQYF. In nucleotides, the CDR3 is TGTGCCAGCTCACCGCAACCCGCCGGGCTAGCAGGGGGGACCCAGTACTTC.

The CDR3 bases are TGCGCCAGCAGCCAAGACAGGGGAAATCAGCCCCAGCATTTT. Protein: CASSQDRGNQPQHF. J is TRBJ1-5 and V is TRBV4-1; the D gene is possibly TRBD1 (6 bases). This CDR3 has 14 residues. In germline, CDR1 is MGHRA, CDR2 YSYEKL. V shed 0 bases and J shed 4 bases, with 7 bases lying between them.

The rearrangement links TRBV6-5 to TRBJ2-7; weak D call: TRBD1 (6 bases). Germline V gives CDR1 MNHEY, CDR2 SVGAGI. The CDR3 is 14 residues long. Trimming took off 0 bases at V and 3 bases at J, with 9 bases between the two ends. The CDR3 region is CASSYSQDSYEQYF. The CDR3 nucleotides are TGTGCCAGCAGTTACTCCCAGGACAGCTACGAGCAGTACTTC.

V usage is TRBV18 and J usage is TRBJ1-6; 9 bases align to TRBD1. The CDR3 runs 15 residues. From germline, CDR1 is KGHSH and CDR2 LQKENI. Losses at the gene ends were 3 bases for V and 4 bases for J; bases not matched to a gene: 1. The CDR3 here is CASSPTGGYNSPLHF. The CDR3 DNA follows: TGTGCCAGCTCACCGACAGGGGGTTATAATTCACCCCTCCACTTT.

This chain links TRBV3-1 (or the pseudogene TRBV3-2) with TRBJ2-3; 7 bases agree with TRBD2. With 1 base clipped from V and 4 bases from J, the junction kept 8 bases outside the gene matches. This CDR3 region has 16 residues. Germline CDR1 and CDR2: LGHDT and YNNKEL (reference sequence). The CDR3 reads CASSQGPAGRADTQYF. As DNA, the CDR3 is TGTGCCAGCAGCCAAGGGCCAGCGGGGAGGGCAGATACGCAGTATTTT.

This sequence joins TRBV6-5 and TRBJ2-7; D call uncertain. The V end was cut by 8 bases, the J end by 0 bases, with 11 bases between. This CDR3 is 13 amino acids long. The germline V gene has CDR1 MNHEY and CDR2 SVGAGI. The CDR3, as DNA: TGTGCCAGCGCCCAGGTCCTCTCCTACGAGCAGTACTTC. Its protein product is CASAQVLSYEQYF.

The chain employs TRBV6-5 and TRBJ2-1, with D possibly TRBD1 on 5 matching bases. CDR3 length: 14 amino acids. Germline CDR1 reads MNHEY; CDR2 reads SVGAGI. Trimming stripped 4 bases from V and 8 bases from J, with 15 bases between. DNA for the CDR3: TGTGCCAGCAGTTCGCAAGGGGAATTCGATGAGCAGTTCTTC. Translated: CASSSQGEFDEQFF.

A remark on this clone: Other nucleotide sequences in the sample specify the same CDR3. The chain combines TRBV11-3 with TRBJ1-1; possibly TRBD1 for D (5 bases). The germline gives CDR1 SGHNT, CDR2 YENEEA. The CDR3 spans 13 residues. The ends were cut back, 4 bases at V and 3 bases at J, with 9 bases in the middle. The CDR3 sequence: CASSSQGYTEAFF. The CDR3 bases are TGTGCCAGCAGCTCTCAGGGCTACACTGAAGCTTTCTTT. The full variable domain, its missing parts supplied by reference TRBV11-3 and TRBJ1-1, is EAGVVQSPRYKIIEKKQPVAFWCNPISGHNTLYWYLQNLGQGPELLIRYENEEAVDDSQLPKDRFSAERLKGVDSTLKIQPAELGDSAVYLCASSSQGYTEAFFGQGTRLTVV.

The V gene is TRBV24-1, the J gene TRBJ2-5, with D possibly being TRBD2 (5 bases). Germline V gene data show CDR1 as KGHDR and CDR2 as SFDVKD. Trimming stripped 12 bases from V and 0 bases from J, with 13 bases between. CDR3 length equals 13 residues. The CDR3 DNA reads as TGTGCCTCGCAAGCGGAGTACCAAGAGACCCAGTACTTC. Translation gives CASQAEYQETQYF.

The gene calls are TRBV5-6 and TRBJ2-7; 12 bases agree with TRBD1. CDR3 length equals 15 residues. Germline CDR1 and CDR2: SGHDT and YYEEEE. J lost 7 bases, V lost 1 base, and 6 bases had no gene match. In DNA, the CDR3 is TGTGCCAGCAGCTTGCCCGGGGACAGGGGGCCTGAGCAGTACGTC. Translated: CASSLPGDRGPEQYV.

The chain combines TRBV6-5 with TRBJ1-5, with D perhaps TRBD1 (5 bases). Per the germline V gene, CDR1 is MNHEY and CDR2 is SVGAGI. The germline V and J ends were trimmed by 5 bases and 0 bases, with 8 bases remaining between them. This CDR3 has 14 residues. CDR3 nucleotides: TGTGCCAGCAGTCTGACAGCTAGCAATCAGCCCCAGCATTTT. It codes for CASSLTASNQPQHF.

The chain's CDR3 is CASSPQRGGLSSSYEQYF. The CDR3 region has the DNA TGTGCCAGCTCACCACAGCGGGGGGGCCTGTCCAGCTCCTACGAGCAGTACTTC. The chain carries TRBV18 and TRBJ2-7, with 10 bases lining up with TRBD2. V lost 1 base, J lost 0 bases, and 9 bases stayed unmatched. The CDR3 consists of 18 residues. Germline V lookup: CDR1 KGHSH, CDR2 LQKENI.

This chain connects TRBV27 to TRBJ2-7; 12 bases map to TRBD2. Unmatched junction bases numbered 3, after V lost 2 bases and J lost 1 base. The CDR3 loop spans 16 amino acids. Germline CDR1 MNHEY, CDR2 SMNVEV (reference sequence). CDR3 region: CASSLSGLAGSYEQYV. The CDR3 DNA follows: TGTGCCAGCAGTTTAAGTGGACTAGCGGGGTCCTACGAGCAGTACGTC.

The J gene is TRBJ2-2, the V gene TRBV6-1; 9 bases align to TRBD2. Germline values: CDR1 MNHNS, CDR2 SASEGT. This CDR3 has 19 amino acids. With V trimmed by 1 base and J by 0 bases, 9 bases remained unmatched. DNA for the CDR3: TGTGCCAGCAGTGAAGGAACTGCGGGGGGGCGCCCGAACACCGGGGAGCTGTTTTTT. Encoded protein: CASSEGTAGGRPNTGELFF.